This note documents a single T cell receptor beta chain sequence. The sample belongs to a study of blood T cell repertoires in COVID-19. About the study: Material from acute and convalescent COVID-19 was sourced from the United States, Italy and Spain.

Authors' methods: Estimated nucleated cell counts came from reference gene primer amplification. Sequenced by immunoSEQ multiplex PCR; TCRdb stores in-frame clones only, minus some. That table is the source of V, J and clone size, and D and trimming were worked out from the DNA. The data hold some 70,000 clones, with about 82% observed a single time. This CDR3 has 13 amino acids. Trimming stripped 3 bases from V and 3 bases from J, with 9 bases between. Germline CDR1 SGHNT, CDR2 YYREEE (reference sequence). The sequenced sample consisted of peripheral blood. This receptor was obtained from a woman aged 55-70 years with acute or convalescent COVID-19. The chain links TRBV5-4 to TRBJ1-1; D gene uncertain. The CDR3 spells CASSSRRDTEAFF. The DNA for the CDR3 is TGTGCCAGCAGCTCCAGACGGGACACTGAAGCTTTCTTT. Together with reference TRBV5-4 and TRBJ1-1, the CDR3 gives the full variable domain: ETGVTQSPTHLIKTRGQQVTLRCSSQSGHNTVSWYQQALGQGPQFIFQYYREEENGRGNFPPRFSGLQFPNYSSELNVNALELDDSALYLCASSSRRDTEAFFGQGTRLTVV.